The clone carrying this T cell receptor beta chain occurred a few times. Clones were sequenced by immunoSEQ multiplex PCR, and TCRdb holds only the in-frame ones, with some missing. The data hold fewer than 85,000 clones, with more than 75% observed a single time. This CDR3 spans 18 amino acids. Trimming took 2 bases from V and 3 from J; bases not matched to a gene: 9. Germline V lookup: CDR1 SGHAT, CDR2 FQNNGV. The data originate from a study of blood T cell repertoires in COVID-19. The chain is built from TRBV11-2 and TRBJ1-6; the match to TRBD1 covers 8 bases. The sample was peripheral blood. The receptor comes from a human donor in a cohort sampled during active COVID-19. The CDR3 DNA is TGTGCCAGCAGCTTACCCCGGACAGGGAGAAACTATAATTCACCCCTCCACTTT. Amino acids: CASSLPRTGRNYNSPLHF.